This is a list of T cell receptor beta chains from one sample in a study of T cell responses to AZD1222 COVID-19 vaccine. TCRdb's table, derived via immunoSEQ multiplex PCR, lists solely in-frame clones and lacks some. The sample includes some 86,000 clones, roughly 80% seen only once; the top ten take approximately 21%. The source was peripheral blood, collected on day 0 of AZD1222 vaccination. The receptors shown here come from an adult in good health. CDR3s include the opening cysteine and the closing phenylalanine or tryptophan. The order of the fields is D gene, CDR3 length, J gene, V gene, clone size, CDR3 DNA, CDR3 protein. D genes are given only for firm matches. Some rows have no size entry. The others give once, few or many, or a class for an expanded clone.

TRBD2	16	TRBJ2-2	TRBV15	NA	TGTGCCACCAGCAGAGCTGGCGGGAGTCGTACCGGGGAGCTGTTTTTT	CATSRAGGSRTGELFF
NA	14	TRBJ1-2	TRBV28	few	TGTGCCAGCTCCCCCCCTCAGCGAAACTATGGCTACACCTTC	CASSPPQRNYGYTF
TRBD2	15	TRBJ2-1	TRBV11-3	NA	TGTGCCAGCAGCTTAGCTCTAGGCGGGAGCAATGAGCAGTTCTTC	CASSLALGGSNEQFF
NA	14	TRBJ1-5	TRBV2	NA	TGTGCCAGCAGTGAGGGGGAGCGCAATCAGCCCCAGCATTTT	CASSEGERNQPQHF
TRBD2	18	TRBJ2-1	TRBV13	NA	TGTGCCAGCAGCTTAGGATGGGTAGCGGGAGGCCGTGGGAATGAGCAGTTCTTC	CASSLGWVAGGRGNEQFF
NA	17	TRBJ2-3	TRBV7-2	NA	TGTGCCAGCAGCTTAAAAGGACGGACGTATAGCACAGATACGCAGTATTTT	CASSLKGRTYSTDTQYF
NA	15	TRBJ2-7	TRBV6-2/TRBV6-3	NA	TGTGCCAGCAGTTACCATGGTCGAGTTTCCTACGAGCAGTACTTC	CASSYHGRVSYEQYF
TRBD1	13	TRBJ2-3	TRBV6-5	NA	TGTGCCAGCAGGGACAGGGGGACAGATACGCAGTATTTT	CASRDRGTDTQYF
NA	14	TRBJ2-3	TRBV19	NA	TGTGCCAGTAGTATCAGCGGACTCCTCCCCAGGCAGTATTTT	CASSISGLLPRQYF
TRBD2	15	TRBJ2-7	TRBV4-2	NA	TGTGCCAGCAGCTCCCGGACTAGCCCGAACTACGAGCAGTACTTC	CASSSRTSPNYEQYF
TRBD1	18	TRBJ1-3	TRBV18	NA	TGTGCCAGCTCACTACCCGGGACAGGGTCGGTGGCTGGAAACACCATATATTTT	CASSLPGTGSVAGNTIYF
TRBD2	17	TRBJ2-2	TRBV9	NA	TGTGCCAGCAGCGAGGGACTAGCGGGAACGAACACCGGGGAGCTGTTTTTT	CASSEGLAGTNTGELFF
NA	16	TRBJ2-2	TRBV11-1	NA	TGTGCCAGCAGCTTAAGGGCGGGAATGCCCACCGGGGAGCTGTTTTTT	CASSLRAGMPTGELFF
TRBD2	17	TRBJ2-7	TRBV9	NA	TGTGCCAGCAGCGTGAACCGATTAACGGGAGGAAACTACGAGCAGTACTTC	CASSVNRLTGGNYEQYF
NA	16	TRBJ2-5	TRBV5-6	NA	TGTGCCAGCACTCTTTTAGGGGGAGTAAGGGGAGAGACCCAGTACTTC	CASTLLGGVRGETQYF
TRBD1	13	TRBJ1-5	TRBV6-6	NA	TGTGCCAGCAGTTCGACAGGGGGTCAGCCCCAGCATTTT	CASSSTGGQPQHF
NA	17	TRBJ2-2	TRBV24-1	NA	TGTGCCACCAGTGATCCCCTCCGGGAGAGAAGCGCCGGGGAGCTGTTTTTT	CATSDPLRERSAGELFF
TRBD1	15	TRBJ1-5	TRBV4-1	NA	TGCGCCAGCAGCCAATACGAGGGGGCAGGTCAGCCCCAGCATTTT	CASSQYEGAGQPQHF
NA	14	TRBJ1-1	TRBV3-1/TRBV3-2	NA	TGTGCCAGCAGCCAAGTTTCAGTGAACACTGAAGCTTTCTTT	CASSQVSVNTEAFF
TRBD2	17	TRBJ2-5	TRBV18	NA	TGTGCCAGCTCACCACTGAGGAAGCGGGAGGTCGGAGAGACCCAGTACTTC	CASSPLRKREVGETQYF
NA	15	TRBJ2-2	TRBV2	NA	TGTGCCAGCAGTGAAAACAGGGTGGGCACCGGGGAGCTGTTTTTT	CASSENRVGTGELFF
TRBD1	15	TRBJ1-1	TRBV5-1	NA	TGCGCCAGCAGCTCCCTACAGGGGGGGAACACTGAAGCTTTCTTT	CASSSLQGGNTEAFF
TRBD1	12	TRBJ2-7	TRBV6-5	NA	TGTGCCAGCAGTCCCCCGGGACAGGGCTTGTACTTC	CASSPPGQGLYF
NA	15	TRBJ2-5	TRBV6-4	NA	TGTGCCAGCAATAAGGGGGCGGGAGTGGTGGAGACCCAGTACTTC	CASNKGAGVVETQYF
NA	13	TRBJ2-2	TRBV6-4	NA	TGTGCCAGCAGTGATAGGGACACCGGGGAGCTGTTTTTT	CASSDRDTGELFF
NA	13	TRBJ2-2	TRBV6-4	once	TGTGCCAGCAGTGGGATTCCCACCGGGGAGCTGTTTTTT	CASSGIPTGELFF
NA	16	TRBJ1-4	TRBV18	NA	TGTGCCAGCTCACCAGGGCAGGGGAGAGGTGATGAAAAACTGTTTTTT	CASSPGQGRGDEKLFF
NA	13	TRBJ2-7	TRBV18	few	TGTGCCAGCTCACCCGGACAGACCTACGAGCAGTACTTC	CASSPGQTYEQYF
TRBD2	13	TRBJ2-7	TRBV6-5	NA	TGTGCCTCCCGAGCGGGAGGCTCCTACGAGCAGTACTTC	CASRAGGSYEQYF
TRBD1	13	TRBJ1-1	TRBV6-5	NA	TGTGCCAGCAGTTACAACAGGGGTACTGAAGCTTTCTTT	CASSYNRGTEAFF
NA	15	TRBJ1-3	TRBV7-2	NA	TGTGCCAGCAGCTTAGTCGCAGGGGCTGGAAACACCATATATTTT	CASSLVAGAGNTIYF
NA	13	TRBJ1-2	TRBV19	NA	TGTGCCAGTATCTGGACAGAAAACTATGGCTACACCTTC	CASIWTENYGYTF
NA	14	TRBJ2-4	TRBV19	NA	TGTGCCAGTAGCAATAGGGGCTTTCAGGACATTCAGTACTTC	CASSNRGFQDIQYF
TRBD2	15	TRBJ2-2	TRBV11-2	few	TGTGCCAGCAGGGAACGGATAGCGGGAGCCGGGGAGCTGTTTTTT	CASRERIAGAGELFF
NA	13	TRBJ1-1	TRBV5-6	NA	TGTGCCAGCAGCCCCATTATAAACACTGAAGCTTTCTTT	CASSPIINTEAFF
TRBD2	14	TRBJ2-3	TRBV5-1	NA	TGCGCCAGCAGTGGACTAGCGGGAACAGATACGCAGTATTTT	CASSGLAGTDTQYF
NA	15	TRBJ2-1	TRBV3-1/TRBV3-2	NA	TGTGCCAGCAGCCACCGATTTGCAGGGAAGATAGAGCAGTTCTTC	CASSHRFAGKIEQFF
NA	16	TRBJ2-5	TRBV7-9	NA	TGTGCCAGCAGGGGCTATGGTGCAGGGGGGGCAGAGACCCAGTACTTC	CASRGYGAGGAETQYF
TRBD1	14	TRBJ2-7	TRBV10-3	NA	TGTGCCATCAGTCCGGGACAGCTAGCCTACGAGCAGTACTTC	CAISPGQLAYEQYF
NA	13	TRBJ2-5	TRBV2	NA	TGTGCCAGCAGTGAGACAGCTGGAGAGACCCAGTACTTC	CASSETAGETQYF
NA	14	TRBJ1-3	TRBV18	NA	TGTGCCAGCTCACCCGCGCCCTCTGGAAACACCATATATTTT	CASSPAPSGNTIYF
NA	13	TRBJ1-1	TRBV9	NA	TGTGCCAGCAGCATCGGTCGGAACACTGAAGCTTTCTTT	CASSIGRNTEAFF
NA	12	TRBJ1-6	TRBV19	NA	TGTGCCAGTGGGGAACAAGATTCACCCCTCCACTTT	CASGEQDSPLHF
TRBD1	15	TRBJ2-7	TRBV11-2	NA	TGTGCCAGCAGCGTTGGGCGGGACAGGGTGTTCGAGCAGTACTTC	CASSVGRDRVFEQYF
NA	15	TRBJ2-1	TRBV7-9	few	TGTGCCAGCAGCCCGCGTAGGGGGTCCTACAATGAGCAGTTCTTC	CASSPRRGSYNEQFF